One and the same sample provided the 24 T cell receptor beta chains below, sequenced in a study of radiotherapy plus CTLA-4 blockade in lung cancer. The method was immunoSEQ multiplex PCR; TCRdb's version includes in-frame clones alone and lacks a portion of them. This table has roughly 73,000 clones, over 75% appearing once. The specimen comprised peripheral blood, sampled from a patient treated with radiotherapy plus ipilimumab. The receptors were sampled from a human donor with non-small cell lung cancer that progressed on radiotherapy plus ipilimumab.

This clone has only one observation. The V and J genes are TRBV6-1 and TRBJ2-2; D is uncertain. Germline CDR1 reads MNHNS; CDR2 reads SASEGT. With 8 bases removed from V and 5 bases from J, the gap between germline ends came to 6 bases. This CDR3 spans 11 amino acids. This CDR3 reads CASGWTGELFF. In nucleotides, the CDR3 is TGTGCCAGCGGTTGGACCGGGGAGCTGTTTTTT.

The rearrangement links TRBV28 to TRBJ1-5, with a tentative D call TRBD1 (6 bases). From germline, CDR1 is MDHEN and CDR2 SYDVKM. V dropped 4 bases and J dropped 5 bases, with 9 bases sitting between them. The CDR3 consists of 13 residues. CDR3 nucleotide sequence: TGTGCCAGCAGTTACAGGGAGGATCAGCCCCAGCATTTT. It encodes CASSYREDQPQHF.

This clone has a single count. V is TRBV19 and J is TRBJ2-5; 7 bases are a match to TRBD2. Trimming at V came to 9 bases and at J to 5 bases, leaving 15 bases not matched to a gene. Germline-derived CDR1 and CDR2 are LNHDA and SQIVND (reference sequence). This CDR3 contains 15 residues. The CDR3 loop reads CASSPMGGIGETQYF. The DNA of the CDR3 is TGTGCCAGCTCGCCCATGGGAGGGATTGGGGAGACCCAGTACTTC.

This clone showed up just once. The CDR3 coding sequence is TGCGCCAGCAGCTGGAGGGGCCGACTAGCGGGTACGACTAGCACAGATACGCAGTATTTT. It codes for CASSWRGRLAGTTSTDTQYF. The J gene is TRBJ2-3, the V gene TRBV5-1; 10 nucleotides agree with TRBD2. Trimming took 3 bases from V and 0 from J; bases not matched to a gene: 16. This CDR3 has 20 amino acids. Looked up from germline, CDR1 is SGHRS and CDR2 is YFSETQ.

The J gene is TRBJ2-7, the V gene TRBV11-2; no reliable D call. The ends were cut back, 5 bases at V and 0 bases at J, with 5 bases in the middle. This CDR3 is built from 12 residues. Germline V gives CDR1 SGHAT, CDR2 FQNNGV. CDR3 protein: CASSGLSYEQYV. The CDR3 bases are TGTGCCAGCAGCGGGCTCTCCTACGAGCAGTACGTC.

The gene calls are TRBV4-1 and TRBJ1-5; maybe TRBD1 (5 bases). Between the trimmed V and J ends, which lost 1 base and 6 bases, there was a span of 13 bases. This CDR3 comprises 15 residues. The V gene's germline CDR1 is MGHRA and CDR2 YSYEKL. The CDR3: CASSQGEQGTQPQHF. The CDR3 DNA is TGCGCCAGCAGCCAAGGGGAGCAGGGAACTCAGCCCCAGCATTTT.

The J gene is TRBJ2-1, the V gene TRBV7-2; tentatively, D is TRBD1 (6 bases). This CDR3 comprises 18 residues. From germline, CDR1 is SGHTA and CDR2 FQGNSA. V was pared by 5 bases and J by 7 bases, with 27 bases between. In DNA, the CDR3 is TGTGCCAGCAGCCCAACGCCCTGGGGGCAGGGCTCGCGGAATGAGCAGTTCTTC. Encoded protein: CASSPTPWGQGSRNEQFF.

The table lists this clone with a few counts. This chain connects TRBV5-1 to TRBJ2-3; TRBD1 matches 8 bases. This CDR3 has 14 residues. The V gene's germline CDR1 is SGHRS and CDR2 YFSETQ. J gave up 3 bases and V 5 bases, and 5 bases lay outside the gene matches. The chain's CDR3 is CASRGDRRTDTQYF. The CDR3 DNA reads TGCGCCAGCAGGGGGGACAGGAGGACAGATACGCAGTATTTT.

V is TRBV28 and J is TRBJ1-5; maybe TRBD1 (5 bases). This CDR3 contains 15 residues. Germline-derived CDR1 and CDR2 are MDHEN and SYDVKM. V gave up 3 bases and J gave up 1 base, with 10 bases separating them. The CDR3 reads CASSFPGTSNQPQHF. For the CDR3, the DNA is TGTGCCAGCAGTTTCCCAGGGACGAGCAATCAGCCCCAGCATTTT.

The CDR3 DNA reads as TGTGCCAGCAGCCCCGACAGGGGTTTGGACACCGGGGAGCTGTTTTTT. Its translation: CASSPDRGLDTGELFF. This sequence joins TRBV5-4 and TRBJ2-2; 8 bases line up with TRBD1. V dropped 4 bases and J dropped 3; count of bases not matched to a gene: 8. The CDR3 has 16 residues. CDR1 and CDR2 (germline): SGHNT, YYREEE (reference sequence).

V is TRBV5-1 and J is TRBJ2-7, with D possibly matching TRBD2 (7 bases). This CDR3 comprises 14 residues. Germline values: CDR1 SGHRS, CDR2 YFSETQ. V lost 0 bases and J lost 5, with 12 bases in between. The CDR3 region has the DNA TGCGCCAGCAGCTTGGCACAGGGAGGGCACGAGCAGTACTTC. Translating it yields CASSLAQGGHEQYF.

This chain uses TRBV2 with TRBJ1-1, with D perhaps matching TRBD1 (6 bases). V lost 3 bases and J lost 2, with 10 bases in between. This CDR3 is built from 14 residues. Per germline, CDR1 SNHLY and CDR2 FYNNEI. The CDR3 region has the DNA TGTGCCAGCAGTGACACGACAGGTAACACTGAAGCTTTCTTT. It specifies CASSDTTGNTEAFF. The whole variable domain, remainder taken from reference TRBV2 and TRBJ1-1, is EPEVTQTPSHQVTQMGQEVILRCVPISNHLYFYWYRQILGQKVEFLVSFYNNEISEKSEIFDDQFSVERPDGSNFTLKIRSTKLEDSAMYFCASSDTTGNTEAFFGQGTRLTVV.

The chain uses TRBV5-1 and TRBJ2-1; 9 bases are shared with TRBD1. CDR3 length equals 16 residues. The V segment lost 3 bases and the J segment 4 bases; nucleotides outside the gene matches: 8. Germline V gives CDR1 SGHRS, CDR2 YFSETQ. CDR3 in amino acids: CASSSWDRDLYNEQFF. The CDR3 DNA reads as TGCGCCAGCAGCTCTTGGGACAGGGACCTATACAATGAGCAGTTCTTC. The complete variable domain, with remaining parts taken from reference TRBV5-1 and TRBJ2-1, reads KAGVTQTPRYLIKTRGQQVTLSCSPISGHRSVSWYQQTPGQGLQFLFEYFSETQRNKGNFPGRFSGRQFSNSRSEMNVSTLELGDSALYLCASSSWDRDLYNEQFFGPGTRLTVL.

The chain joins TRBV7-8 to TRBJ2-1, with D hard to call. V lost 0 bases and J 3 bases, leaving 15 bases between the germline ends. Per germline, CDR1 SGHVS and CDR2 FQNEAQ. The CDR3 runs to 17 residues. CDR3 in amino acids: CASSLARRRSLYNEQFF. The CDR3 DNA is TGTGCCAGCAGCTTAGCGCGTCGGCGATCGCTCTACAATGAGCAGTTCTTC.

CDR3 bases: TGTGCCTGTAAATCCGAACTAACTGAAGCTTTCTTT. This encodes CACKSELTEAFF. V gene TRBV30 combines with J gene TRBJ1-1; D remains unclear. Germline V lookup: CDR1 GTSNPN, CDR2 SVGIG (reference sequence). CDR3 length: 12 residues. V lost 6 bases, J lost 5 bases, and 13 bases lay in between.

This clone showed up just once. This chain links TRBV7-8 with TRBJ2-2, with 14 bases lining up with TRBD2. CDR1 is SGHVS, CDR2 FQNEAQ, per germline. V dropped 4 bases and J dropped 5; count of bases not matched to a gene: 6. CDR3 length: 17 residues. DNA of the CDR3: TGTGCCAGCAGCTCCGGACTAGCGGGAGGCGGGACCGGGGAGCTGTTTTTT. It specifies CASSSGLAGGGTGELFF.

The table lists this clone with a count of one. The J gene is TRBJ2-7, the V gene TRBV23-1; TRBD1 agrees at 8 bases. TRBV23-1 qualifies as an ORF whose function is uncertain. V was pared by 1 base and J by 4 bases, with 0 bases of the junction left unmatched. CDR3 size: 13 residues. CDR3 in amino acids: CASSQYRGYEQYF. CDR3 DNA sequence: TGCGCCAGCAGTCAATACAGGGGGTACGAGCAGTACTTC.

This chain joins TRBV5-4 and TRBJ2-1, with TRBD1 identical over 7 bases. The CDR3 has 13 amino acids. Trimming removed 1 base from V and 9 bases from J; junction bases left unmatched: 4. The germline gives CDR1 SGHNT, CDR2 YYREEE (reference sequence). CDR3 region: CASSLTGDFEQFF. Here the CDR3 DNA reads TGTGCCAGCAGCTTGACAGGGGATTTTGAGCAGTTCTTC.

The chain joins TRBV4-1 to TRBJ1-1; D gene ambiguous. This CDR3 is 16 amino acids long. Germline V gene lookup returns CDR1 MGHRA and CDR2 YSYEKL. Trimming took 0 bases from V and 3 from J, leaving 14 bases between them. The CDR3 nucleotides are TGCGCCAGCAGCCAAGAAGGTAACACCCACTACACTGAAGCTTTCTTT. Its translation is CASSQEGNTHYTEAFF.

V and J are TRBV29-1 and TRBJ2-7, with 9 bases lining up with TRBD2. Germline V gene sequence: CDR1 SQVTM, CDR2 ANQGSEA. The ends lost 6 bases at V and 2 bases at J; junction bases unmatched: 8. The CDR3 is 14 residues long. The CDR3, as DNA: TGCAGCGTCCAGGAGGCGGGGGGGCCCTACGAGCAGTACTTC. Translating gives CSVQEAGGPYEQYF.

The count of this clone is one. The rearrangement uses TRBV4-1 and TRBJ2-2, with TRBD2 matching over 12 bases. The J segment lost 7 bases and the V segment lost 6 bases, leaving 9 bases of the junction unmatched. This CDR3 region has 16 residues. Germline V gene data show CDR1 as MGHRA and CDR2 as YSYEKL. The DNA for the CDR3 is TGCGCCAGCAGAAAGGGACTAGCGGGTTTTAGCGGGGAGCTGTTTTTT. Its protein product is CASRKGLAGFSGELFF.

The DNA for the CDR3 is TGTGCCACCAGCAGAGATCTGACGCGTGAGCAGTTCTTC. This gives the protein CATSRDLTREQFF. This chain uses TRBV15 with TRBJ2-1; D is ambiguous. CDR1 is LNHNV, CDR2 YYDKDF, per germline (reference sequence). V lost 0 bases, J lost 9 bases, and 9 bases lay in between. This CDR3 has 13 residues.

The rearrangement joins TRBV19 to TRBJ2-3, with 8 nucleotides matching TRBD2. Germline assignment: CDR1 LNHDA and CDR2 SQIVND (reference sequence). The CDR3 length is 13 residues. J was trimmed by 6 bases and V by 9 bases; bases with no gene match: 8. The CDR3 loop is CASMNTGGDTQYF. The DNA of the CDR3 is TGTGCCAGCATGAACACGGGGGGGGATACGCAGTATTTT.

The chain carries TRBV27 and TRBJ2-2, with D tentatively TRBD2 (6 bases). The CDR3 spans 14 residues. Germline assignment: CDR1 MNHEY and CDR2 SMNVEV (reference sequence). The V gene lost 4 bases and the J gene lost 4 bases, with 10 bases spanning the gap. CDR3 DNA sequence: TGTGCCAGCAGTTACGGAGGGAGCACCGGGGAGCTGTTTTTT. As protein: CASSYGGSTGELFF.